The sequence of this T cell receptor (beta chain) was determined in a study of blood T cell repertoires in COVID-19. The CDR3 extends over 19 amino acids. CDR1 is SGHVS and CDR2 is FQNEAQ in the germline V gene. With 1 base clipped from V and 1 base from J, the junction kept 13 bases outside the gene matches. Under the authors' procedure: From reference gene primer amplification, estimates of nucleated cell counts were derived. The table came from immunoSEQ multiplex PCR; TCRdb's copy has only in-frame clones and leaves some out. That table furnishes V, J and clone size, whereas the DNA furnished D and trimming. The sample holds some 320,000 clones, 75% to 90% seen once.

Sequences were obtained from PBMCs or T cells enriched from blood (not recorded which). The source of this sequence is a man aged 55 to 70 who had recovered from COVID-19. This sequence joins TRBV7-8 and TRBJ2-3; 8 bases are shared with TRBD2. In DNA form, the CDR3 reads TGTGCCAGCAGCTTAGTTCCCAGGGGAGGAGCGGGGGGCACAGATACGCAGTATTTT. As protein: CASSLVPRGGAGGTDTQYF.